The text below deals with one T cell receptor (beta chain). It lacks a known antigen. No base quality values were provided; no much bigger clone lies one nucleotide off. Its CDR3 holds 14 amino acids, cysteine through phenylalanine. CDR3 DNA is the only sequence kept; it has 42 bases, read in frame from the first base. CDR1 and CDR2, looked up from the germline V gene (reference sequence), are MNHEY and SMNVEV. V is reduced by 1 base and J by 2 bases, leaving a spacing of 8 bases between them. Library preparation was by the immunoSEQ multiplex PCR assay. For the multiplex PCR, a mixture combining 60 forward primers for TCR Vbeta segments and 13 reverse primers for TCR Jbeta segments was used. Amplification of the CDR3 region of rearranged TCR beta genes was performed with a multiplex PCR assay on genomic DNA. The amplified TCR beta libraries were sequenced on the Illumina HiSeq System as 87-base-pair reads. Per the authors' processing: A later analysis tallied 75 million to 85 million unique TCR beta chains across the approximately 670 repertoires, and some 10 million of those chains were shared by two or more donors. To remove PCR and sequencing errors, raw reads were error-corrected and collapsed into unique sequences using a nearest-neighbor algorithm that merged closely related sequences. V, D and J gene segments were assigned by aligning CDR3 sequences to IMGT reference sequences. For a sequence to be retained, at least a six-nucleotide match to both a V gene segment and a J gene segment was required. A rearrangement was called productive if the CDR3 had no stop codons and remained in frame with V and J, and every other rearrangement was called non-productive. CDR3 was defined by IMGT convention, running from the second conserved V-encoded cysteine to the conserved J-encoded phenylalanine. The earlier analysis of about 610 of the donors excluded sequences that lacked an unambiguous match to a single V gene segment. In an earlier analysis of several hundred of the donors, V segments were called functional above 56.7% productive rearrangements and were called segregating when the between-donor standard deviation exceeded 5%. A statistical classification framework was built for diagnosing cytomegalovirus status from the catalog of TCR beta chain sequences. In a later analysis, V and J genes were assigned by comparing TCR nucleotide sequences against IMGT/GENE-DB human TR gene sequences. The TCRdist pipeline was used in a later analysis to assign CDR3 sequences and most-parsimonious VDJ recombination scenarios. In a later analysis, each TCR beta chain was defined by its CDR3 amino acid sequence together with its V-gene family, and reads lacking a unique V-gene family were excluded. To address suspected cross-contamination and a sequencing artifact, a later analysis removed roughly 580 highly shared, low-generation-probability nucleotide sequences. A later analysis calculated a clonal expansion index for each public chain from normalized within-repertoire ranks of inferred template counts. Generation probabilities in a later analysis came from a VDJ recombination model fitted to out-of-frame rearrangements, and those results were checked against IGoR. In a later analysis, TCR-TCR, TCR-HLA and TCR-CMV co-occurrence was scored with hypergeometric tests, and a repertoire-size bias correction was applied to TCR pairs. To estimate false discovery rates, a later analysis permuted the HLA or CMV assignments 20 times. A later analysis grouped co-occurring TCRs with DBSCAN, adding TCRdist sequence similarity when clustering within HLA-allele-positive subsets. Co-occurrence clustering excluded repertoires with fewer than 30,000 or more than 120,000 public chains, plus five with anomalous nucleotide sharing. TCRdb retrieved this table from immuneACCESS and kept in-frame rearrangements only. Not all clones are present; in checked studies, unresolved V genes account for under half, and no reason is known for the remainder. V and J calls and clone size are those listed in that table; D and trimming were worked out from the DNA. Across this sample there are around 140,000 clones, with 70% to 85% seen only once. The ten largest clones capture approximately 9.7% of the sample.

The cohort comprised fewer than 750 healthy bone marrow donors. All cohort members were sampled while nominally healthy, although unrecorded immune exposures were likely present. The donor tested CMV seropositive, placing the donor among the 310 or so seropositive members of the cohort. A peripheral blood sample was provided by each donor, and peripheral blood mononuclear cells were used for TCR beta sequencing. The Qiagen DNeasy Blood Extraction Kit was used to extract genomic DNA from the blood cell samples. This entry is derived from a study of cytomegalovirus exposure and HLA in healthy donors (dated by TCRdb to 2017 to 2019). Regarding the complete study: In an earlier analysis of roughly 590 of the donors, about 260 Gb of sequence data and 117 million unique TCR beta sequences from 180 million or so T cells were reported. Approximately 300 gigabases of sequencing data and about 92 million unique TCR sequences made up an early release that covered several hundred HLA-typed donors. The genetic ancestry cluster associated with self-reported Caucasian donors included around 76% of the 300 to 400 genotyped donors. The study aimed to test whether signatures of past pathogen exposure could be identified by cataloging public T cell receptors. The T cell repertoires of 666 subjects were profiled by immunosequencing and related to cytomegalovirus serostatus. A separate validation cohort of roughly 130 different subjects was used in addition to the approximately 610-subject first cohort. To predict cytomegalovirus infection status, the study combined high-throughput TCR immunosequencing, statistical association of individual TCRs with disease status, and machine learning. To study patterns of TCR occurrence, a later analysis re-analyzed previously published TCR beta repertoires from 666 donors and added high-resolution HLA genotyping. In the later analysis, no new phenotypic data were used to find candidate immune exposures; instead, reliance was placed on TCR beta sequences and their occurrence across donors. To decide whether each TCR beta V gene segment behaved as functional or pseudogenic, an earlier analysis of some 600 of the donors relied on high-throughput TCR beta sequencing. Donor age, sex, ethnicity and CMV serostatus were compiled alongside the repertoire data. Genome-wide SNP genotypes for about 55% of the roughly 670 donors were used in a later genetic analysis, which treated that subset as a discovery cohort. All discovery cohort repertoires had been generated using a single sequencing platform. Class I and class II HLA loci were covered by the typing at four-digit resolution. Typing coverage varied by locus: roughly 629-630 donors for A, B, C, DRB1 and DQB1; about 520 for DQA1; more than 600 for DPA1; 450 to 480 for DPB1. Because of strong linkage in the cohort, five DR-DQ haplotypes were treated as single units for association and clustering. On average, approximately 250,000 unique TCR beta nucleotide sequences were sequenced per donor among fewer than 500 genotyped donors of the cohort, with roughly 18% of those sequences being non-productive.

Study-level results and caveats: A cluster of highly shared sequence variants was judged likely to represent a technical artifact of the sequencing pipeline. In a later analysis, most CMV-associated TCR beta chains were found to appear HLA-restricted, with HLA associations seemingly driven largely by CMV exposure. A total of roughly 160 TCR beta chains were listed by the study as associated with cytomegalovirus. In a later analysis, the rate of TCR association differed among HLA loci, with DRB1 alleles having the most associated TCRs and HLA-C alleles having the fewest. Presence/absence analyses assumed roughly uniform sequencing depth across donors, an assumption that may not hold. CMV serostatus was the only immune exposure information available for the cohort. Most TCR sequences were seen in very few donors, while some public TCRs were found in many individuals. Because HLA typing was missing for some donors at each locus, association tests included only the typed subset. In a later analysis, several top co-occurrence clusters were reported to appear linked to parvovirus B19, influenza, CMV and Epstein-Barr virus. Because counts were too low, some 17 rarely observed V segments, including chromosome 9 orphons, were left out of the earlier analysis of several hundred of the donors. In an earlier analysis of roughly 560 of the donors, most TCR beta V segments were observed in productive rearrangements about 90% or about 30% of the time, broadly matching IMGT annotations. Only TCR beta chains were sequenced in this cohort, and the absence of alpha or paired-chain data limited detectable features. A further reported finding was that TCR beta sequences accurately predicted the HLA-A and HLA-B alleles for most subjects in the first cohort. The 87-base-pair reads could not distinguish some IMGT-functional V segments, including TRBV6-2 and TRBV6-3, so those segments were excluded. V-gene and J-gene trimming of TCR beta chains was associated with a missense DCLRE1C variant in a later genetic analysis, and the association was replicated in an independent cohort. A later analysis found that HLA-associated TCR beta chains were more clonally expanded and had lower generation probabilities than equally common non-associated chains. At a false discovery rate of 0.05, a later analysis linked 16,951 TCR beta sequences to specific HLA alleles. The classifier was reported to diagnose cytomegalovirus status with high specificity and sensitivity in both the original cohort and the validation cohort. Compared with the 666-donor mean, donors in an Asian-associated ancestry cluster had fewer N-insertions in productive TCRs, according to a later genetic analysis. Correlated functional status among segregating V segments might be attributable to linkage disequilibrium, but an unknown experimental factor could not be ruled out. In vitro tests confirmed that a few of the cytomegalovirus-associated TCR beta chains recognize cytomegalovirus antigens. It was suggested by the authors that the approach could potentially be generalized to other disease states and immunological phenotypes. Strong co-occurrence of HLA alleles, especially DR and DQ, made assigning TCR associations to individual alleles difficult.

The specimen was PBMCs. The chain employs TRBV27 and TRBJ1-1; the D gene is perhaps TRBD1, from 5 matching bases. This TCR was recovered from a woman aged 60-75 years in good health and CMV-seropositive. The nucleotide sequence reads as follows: TGTGCCAGCAGTTTATTGGGGCGTAACACTGAAGCTTTCTTT. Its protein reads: CASSLLGRNTEAFF.